This TCR beta chain was observed in a study of blood T cell repertoires in COVID-19. Across the whole study: In each case, the material was cDNA or gDNA derived from T cells, B-cell-depleted T cells, or PBMCs.

Germline loops: CDR1 SGHTA, CDR2 FQGNSA. Trimming took 7 bases from V and 1 from J, leaving 14 bases between them. The CDR3 contains 15 residues. Methods used by the authors: Cell counts per sample came from amplifying reference gene primers. The method was immunoSEQ multiplex PCR; TCRdb's version includes in-frame clones alone and lacks a portion of them. That table is the source of V, J and clone size, and D and trimming were worked out from the DNA. The repertoire holds a few hundred thousand clones, with approximately 81% as singletons. The specimen sequenced was peripheral blood. The chain carries TRBV7-2 and TRBJ2-1; weak D call: TRBD2 (6 bases). The sequence was obtained from a woman of 80 years or more with COVID-19, enrolled during active disease. The CDR3 here is CASTSTRESYNEQFF. Written as DNA, the CDR3 is TGTGCCAGCACCTCGACTAGGGAATCCTACAATGAGCAGTTCTTC.